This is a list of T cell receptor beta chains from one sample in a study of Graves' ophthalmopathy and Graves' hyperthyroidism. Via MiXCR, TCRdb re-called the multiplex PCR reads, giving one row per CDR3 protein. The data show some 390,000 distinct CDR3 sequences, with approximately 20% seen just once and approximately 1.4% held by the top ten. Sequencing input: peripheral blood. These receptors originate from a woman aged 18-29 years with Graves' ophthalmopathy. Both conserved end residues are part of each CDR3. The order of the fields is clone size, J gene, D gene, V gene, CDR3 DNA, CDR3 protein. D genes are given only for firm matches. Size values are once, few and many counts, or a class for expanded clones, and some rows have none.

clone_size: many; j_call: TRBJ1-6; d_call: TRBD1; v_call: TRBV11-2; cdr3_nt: TGTGCCAGCAGCCCGGGACAGGGGTACGACTCCTATAATTCACCCCTCCACTTT; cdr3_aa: CASSPGQGYDSYNSPLHF
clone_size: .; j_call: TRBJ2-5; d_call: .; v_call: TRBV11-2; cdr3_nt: TGTGCCAGCAGCTTAGTACAGACGCAAGAGACCCAGTACTTC; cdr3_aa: CASSLVQTQETQYF
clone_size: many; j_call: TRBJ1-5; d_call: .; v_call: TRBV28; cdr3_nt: TGTGCCAGCACTGTATCCGGTCCAAATCAGCCCCAGCATTTT; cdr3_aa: CASTVSGPNQPQHF
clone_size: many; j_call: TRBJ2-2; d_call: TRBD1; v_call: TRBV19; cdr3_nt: TGTGCCAGTAGCGGAACCCTTCGCAGGGGGACCGGGGAGCTGTTTTTT; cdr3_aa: CASSGTLRRGTGELFF
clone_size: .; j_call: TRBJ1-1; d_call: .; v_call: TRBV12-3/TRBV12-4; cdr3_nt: TGTGCCAGCAGTTTAGAAGGGGGTGCTTTCTTT; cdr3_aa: CASSLEGGAFF
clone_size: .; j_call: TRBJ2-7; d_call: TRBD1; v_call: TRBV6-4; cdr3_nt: TGTGCCAGCAGTCTGAGGGGGCGCCTGACAGCGAGAACCTACGAGCAGTACTTC; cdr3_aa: CASSLRGRLTARTYEQYF
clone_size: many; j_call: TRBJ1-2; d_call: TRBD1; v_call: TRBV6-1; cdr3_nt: TGTGCCAGCGGTGACAGGGGGAATGGCTACACCTTC; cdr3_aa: CASGDRGNGYTF
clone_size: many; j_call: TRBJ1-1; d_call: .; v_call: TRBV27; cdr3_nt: TGTGCCAGCAGTTTGTGGGTGCGGCAGGTTAACACTGAAGCTTTCTTT; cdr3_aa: CASSLWVRQVNTEAFF
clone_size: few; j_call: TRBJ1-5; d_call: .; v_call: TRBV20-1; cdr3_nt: TGCAGTGCTAACGGTGGGGGTTTGTTATGGGATCAGCCCCAGCATTTT; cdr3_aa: CSANGGGLLWDQPQHF
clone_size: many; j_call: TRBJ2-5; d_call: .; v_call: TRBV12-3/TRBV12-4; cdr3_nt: TGTGCCAGCAGTTTGGCCCTGAGGGGAGAGACCCAGTACTTC; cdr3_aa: CASSLALRGETQYF
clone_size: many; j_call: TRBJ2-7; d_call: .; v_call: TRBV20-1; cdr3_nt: TGCAGTGCCCGGCGGGGCGCCTACGAGCAGTACTTC; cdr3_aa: CSARRGAYEQYF
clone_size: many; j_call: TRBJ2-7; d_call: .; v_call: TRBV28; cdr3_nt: TGTGCCAGCAGTTTCTTTCCGGGGGTTCCCAGAGAAAGGTCCGACTCCTACGAGCAGTACTTC; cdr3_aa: CASSFFPGVPRERSDSYEQYF
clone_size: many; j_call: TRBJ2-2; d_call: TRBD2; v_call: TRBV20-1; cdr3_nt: TGCAGTGCTAGAGGACTAGCGACCGGGGAGCTGTTTTTT; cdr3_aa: CSARGLATGELFF
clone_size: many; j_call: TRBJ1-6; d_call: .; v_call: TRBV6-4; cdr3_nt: TGTGCCAGCAGTGACTCGGCAACAGGGAATTCACCCCTCCACTTT; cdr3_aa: CASSDSATGNSPLHF
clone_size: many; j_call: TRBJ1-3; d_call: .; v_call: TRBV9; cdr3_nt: TGTGCCAGCGGACCCGCAAGCGGGGCTGGAAACACCATATATTTT; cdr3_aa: CASGPASGAGNTIYF
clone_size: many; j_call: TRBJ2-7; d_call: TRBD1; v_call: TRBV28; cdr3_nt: TGTGCCAGCAGTCACAGGGGGCTTGGTTATAACGAGCAGTACTTC; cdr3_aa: CASSHRGLGYNEQYF
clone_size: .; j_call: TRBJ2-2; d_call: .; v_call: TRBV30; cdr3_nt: TGTGCCTGGGAGACGAGGAACACCGGGGAGCTGTTTTTT; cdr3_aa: CAWETRNTGELFF
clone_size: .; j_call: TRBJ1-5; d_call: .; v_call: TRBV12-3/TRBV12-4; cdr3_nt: TGTGCCAGCAGTTCCCGCCGCGACGGACCGAGCCAGCCCCAGCATTTT; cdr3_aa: CASSSRRDGPSQPQHF
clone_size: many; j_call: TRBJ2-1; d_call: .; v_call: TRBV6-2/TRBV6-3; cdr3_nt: TGTGCCAGCAGCCCCGGACTACTACCTTATAACAATGAGCAGTTCTTC; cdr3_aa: CASSPGLLPYNNEQFF
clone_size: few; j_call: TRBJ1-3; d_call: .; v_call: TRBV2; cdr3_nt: TGTGCCACTTCGGGGTCGATCTCTGGAAACACCATATATTTT; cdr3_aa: CATSGSISGNTIYF
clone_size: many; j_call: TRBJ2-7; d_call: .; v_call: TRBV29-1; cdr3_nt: TGCAGCGCCTCGACGGGAGAGACCTACGAGCAGTACTTC; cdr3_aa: CSASTGETYEQYF
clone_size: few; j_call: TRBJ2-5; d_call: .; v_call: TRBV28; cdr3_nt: TGTGCCAGCAGTTTATATGAGGGGCTAGAGACCCAGTACTTC; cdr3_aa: CASSLYEGLETQYF
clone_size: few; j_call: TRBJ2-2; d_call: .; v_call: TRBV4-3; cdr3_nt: TGCGCCAGCAGCCAAGGACGCGGTCTAGTAAGGACCGGGGAGCTGTTTTTT; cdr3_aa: CASSQGRGLVRTGELFF
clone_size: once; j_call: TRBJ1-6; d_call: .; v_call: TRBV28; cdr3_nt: TGTGCCAGCAGCCGTTCGACAGGCCATAATTCACCCCTCCACTTT; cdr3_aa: CASSRSTGHNSPLHF
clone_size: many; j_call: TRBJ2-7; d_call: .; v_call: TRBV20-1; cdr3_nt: TGCAGTGCTAGAGAAGCTAGCTCCTACGAGCAGTACTTC; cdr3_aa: CSAREASSYEQYF
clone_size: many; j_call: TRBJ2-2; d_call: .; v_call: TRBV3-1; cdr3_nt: TGTGCCAGCAGCCAAGAGGTATTGGACTCGAACACCGGGGAGCTGTTTTTT; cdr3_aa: CASSQEVLDSNTGELFF
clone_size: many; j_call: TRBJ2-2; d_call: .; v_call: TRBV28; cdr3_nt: TGTGCCAGCATCGGGACAATCGTCACCGGGGAGCTGTTTTTT; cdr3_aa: CASIGTIVTGELFF
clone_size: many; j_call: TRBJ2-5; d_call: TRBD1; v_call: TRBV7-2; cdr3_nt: TGTGCCAGCAGCTTAGGGGGACAGCTCCAAGAGACCCAGTACTTC; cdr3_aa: CASSLGGQLQETQYF
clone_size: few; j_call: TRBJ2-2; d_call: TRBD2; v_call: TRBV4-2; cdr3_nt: TGTGCCAGCAGCCAAGAAACTAGCGGGGGGGGAAACACCGGGGAGCTGTTTTTT; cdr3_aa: CASSQETSGGGNTGELFF
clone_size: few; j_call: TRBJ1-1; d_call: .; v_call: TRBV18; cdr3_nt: TGTGCCAGCTCACCACAGGGAATAGACACTGAAGCTTTCTTT; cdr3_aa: CASSPQGIDTEAFF